This T cell receptor (beta chain) emerged from a study of Ad26.COV2.S vaccination and SARS-CoV-2 variants. Overall study context: Administration of Ad26.COV2.S was intramuscular, either once or twice 56 days apart.

Treatment noted: around 19 received Ad26.COV2.S at low or high dose, single or two shots; 5 received placebo; per-sample allocation not given. Following the first vaccine or placebo injection, samples were taken on day 63. A remark on this clone: The antigen remains unidentified.

Study-level points and caveats: Whether participants received vaccine or placebo, their non-spike TCR breadth was similar. The study found higher spike-specific TCR breadth in vaccine than placebo recipients.

Measured with immunoSEQ multiplex PCR; TCRdb has only the in-frame clones, and not every one. The data contain about 440,000 clones, around 88% of them singletons. Germline V gene lookup returns CDR1 SGHVS and CDR2 FQNEAQ. This CDR3 is built from 17 residues. V lost 7 bases to trimming and J lost 4 bases; unmatched junction nucleotides: 15. The sequence derives from a person aged 18-65 years who received the Ad26.COV2.S COVID-19 vaccine or a placebo. Source: peripheral blood, taken in a trial of Ad26.COV2.S vaccine versus placebo. The chain links TRBV7-8 to TRBJ2-5; TRBD2 agrees at 10 bases. The CDR3 DNA sequence: TGTGCCAGCATCCCAGGGCCTAGCGGGAGTGGGAGAGAGACCCAGTACTTC. As protein: CASIPGPSGSGRETQYF.